Shown below are 27 T cell receptor beta chains from a single sample sequenced in a study of blood T cell repertoires in COVID-19 (dated by TCRdb to between 2020 and 2021). Receptor amplification or capture employed the immunoSEQ multiplex PCR assay. What TCRdb holds here is the immuneACCESS table cut down to in-frame rearrangements. Part of the clones is not present; checked against another copy, under half of the missing clones reflect an unresolved V gene, and the others are unexplained. Within this sample are approximately 160,000 clones, with around 74% of them counted one time only. The ten most abundant clones make up 3.7% of the sample. The sequenced material came from peripheral blood. Receptors originate from an elderly woman with acute or convalescent COVID-19.

V is TRBV5-4 and J is TRBJ2-3, with a weak D call TRBD1 (5 bases). This CDR3 region has 12 residues. Germline CDR1 and CDR2: SGHNT and YYREEE (reference sequence). The V end lost 10 bases, the J end lost 1 base, and 10 bases lay between the germline ends. CDR3 in amino acids: CASGQGTDTQYF. CDR3 coding DNA: TGTGCCTCAGGACAAGGCACAGATACGCAGTATTTT.

V is TRBV14 and J is TRBJ2-5; no firm D call. This CDR3 contains 12 residues. Germline CDR1 reads SGHDN; CDR2 reads FVKESK. Trimming shortened V by 2 bases and J by 2 bases, and 3 bases separated the two germline ends. The chain's CDR3 is CASSQHQETQYF. CDR3 sequence (DNA): TGTGCCAGCAGCCAACATCAAGAGACCCAGTACTTC. Together with reference TRBV14 and TRBJ2-5, the CDR3 gives the full variable domain: EAGVTQFPSHSVIEKGQTVTLRCDPISGHDNLYWYRRVMGKEIKFLLHFVKESKQDESGMPNNRFLAERTGGTYSTLKVQPAELEDSGVYFCASSQHQETQYFGPGTRLLVL.

The chain combines TRBV5-1 with TRBJ2-1, with 7 bases matching TRBD1. CDR1 and CDR2 (germline): SGHRS, YFSETQ. V shed 4 bases, J shed 13 bases, and the junction held 14 bases outside the gene matches. The CDR3 runs 14 residues. The CDR3 DNA reads as TGCGCCAGCAGCATATCCGGGACAGACCTTGGACAGTTCTTC. Protein: CASSISGTDLGQFF.

The chain carries TRBV5-1 and TRBJ1-3; D possibly corresponds to TRBD1 (6 bases). Trimming removed 3 bases at V and 0 bases at J, with 13 bases between. Germline V gene lookup returns CDR1 SGHRS and CDR2 YFSETQ. CDR3 length: 16 amino acids. This chain's CDR3 is CASSWGPSNSGNTIYF. CDR3 nucleotides: TGCGCCAGCAGCTGGGGGCCTTCGAACTCTGGAAACACCATATATTTT.

The rearrangement uses TRBV5-1 and TRBJ1-1; D not resolved. Trimming cost V 5 bases and J 0 bases, with 14 bases left between them. Germline loops: CDR1 SGHRS, CDR2 YFSETQ. This CDR3 is 15 amino acids long. CDR3 residues: CASSPKPSMNTEAFF. CDR3 coding DNA: TGCGCCAGCAGTCCAAAACCGAGTATGAACACTGAAGCTTTCTTT.

The genes are TRBV27 and TRBJ1-1, with TRBD1 matching over 7 bases. After removal of 2 bases from V and 5 bases from J, the junction contained 5 bases not matched to a gene. The germline gives CDR1 MNHEY, CDR2 SMNVEV (reference sequence). The CDR3 runs 14 residues. CDR3 coding DNA: TGTGCCAGCAGTTTAAAGGGGGCGCGAACTGAAGCTTTCTTT. This codes for CASSLKGARTEAFF.

This chain connects TRBV3-1 (or the pseudogene TRBV3-2) to TRBJ2-5, with 12 bases that match TRBD1. Germline V lookup: CDR1 LGHDT, CDR2 YNNKEL (reference sequence). This CDR3 has 15 residues. With 1 base clipped from V and 5 bases from J, the junction kept 2 bases outside the gene matches. DNA for the CDR3: TGTGCCAGCAGCCAAGGGGGACAGGGGGCTGAGACCCAGTACTTC. Encoded protein: CASSQGGQGAETQYF.

The rearrangement uses TRBV7-3 and TRBJ1-2; 7 bases map to TRBD1. V shed 5 bases and J 6 bases; nucleotides not matched to a gene: 9. CDR1 is SGHTA and CDR2 is FQGTGA in the germline V gene. The length of the CDR3 is 14 residues. The CDR3 reads CASSRTGPADGYTF. In DNA, the CDR3 is TGTGCCAGCAGCCGGACAGGCCCCGCGGATGGCTACACCTTC.

The CDR3 loop reads CASSSGGGSSGANVLTF. CDR3 nucleotides: TGCGCCAGCAGCTCAGGGGGCGGGAGCTCTGGGGCCAACGTCCTGACTTTC. The chain uses TRBV5-1 and TRBJ2-6; perhaps TRBD1 as D (8 bases). Trimming stripped 3 bases from V and 0 bases from J, with 13 bases between. The CDR3 runs 17 residues. Germline V CDR1 and CDR2: SGHRS, YFSETQ.

V is TRBV5-1 and J is TRBJ2-3, with D maybe TRBD2 (5 bases). Trimming pared 4 bases from V and 2 bases from J, leaving 23 bases between. This CDR3 contains 18 residues. Looked up from germline, CDR1 is SGHRS and CDR2 is YFSETQ. The CDR3 region is CASSPRGWGLDATDTQYF. As DNA, the CDR3 is TGCGCCAGCAGCCCCCGCGGGTGGGGTTTGGACGCCACAGATACGCAGTATTTT.

This chain links TRBV5-4 with TRBJ1-6, with 10 bases fitting TRBD1. Germline-derived CDR1 and CDR2 are SGHNT and YYREEE (reference sequence). V lost 4 bases, J lost 9 bases, and 4 bases stayed unmatched. This CDR3 comprises 14 residues. CDR3 in amino acids: CASSIRDRGSPLHF. The DNA of the CDR3 is TGTGCCAGCAGCATCCGGGACAGGGGTTCACCCCTCCACTTT.

This clone has more than one count but fewer than ten. The rearrangement links TRBV29-1 to TRBJ1-5; TRBD1 might be the D (6 bases). The CDR3 runs 13 residues. Germline V lookup: CDR1 SQVTM, CDR2 ANQGSEA. Trimming cost V 7 bases and J 4 bases, with 14 bases left between them. As DNA, the CDR3 is TGCAGCGCTGCACAGGGTGAGAATCAGCCCCAGCATTTT. Its translation is CSAAQGENQPQHF.

V is TRBV7-3 and J is TRBJ1-1; D is uncertain. This CDR3 comprises 14 residues. Germline assignment: CDR1 SGHTA and CDR2 FQGTGA. Trimming cost V 2 bases and J 1 base, with 8 bases left between them. CDR3 DNA sequence: TGTGCCAGCAGCTTATCTGGCAGGAACACTGAAGCTTTCTTT. Translating gives CASSLSGRNTEAFF.

The J gene is TRBJ1-5, the V gene TRBV19, with no clear D. Germline CDR1 and CDR2: LNHDA and SQIVND (reference sequence). The V end was cut by 0 bases, the J end by 4 bases, with 13 bases between. CDR3 length: 16 amino acids. The CDR3 region is CASSIDPVQLNQPQHF. In nucleotides, the CDR3 is TGTGCCAGTAGTATAGATCCCGTACAGCTAAATCAGCCCCAGCATTTT.

The chain is built from TRBV18 and TRBJ1-1, with 7 bases identical to TRBD1. The CDR3 is 14 amino acids. V lost 6 bases to trimming and J lost 1 base; unmatched junction nucleotides: 5. Germline-derived CDR1 and CDR2 are KGHSH and LQKENI. The CDR3 sequence: CASSEGQRNTEAFF. CDR3 sequence (DNA): TGTGCCAGCTCTGAGGGACAGAGGAACACTGAAGCTTTCTTT.

A word on this clone: At one of its ends the junction is not consistent with the germline gene, which may arise from a read error. The V and J genes are TRBV9 and TRBJ2-7; possibly TRBD1 for D (6 bases). Germline lookup yields CDR1 SGDLS and CDR2 YYNGEE. The CDR3 totals 14 residues. This CDR3 is CASSVDTATGMPSF. The DNA for the CDR3 is TGTGCCAGCAGCGTAGACACGGCTACAGGGATGCCGTCCTTC.

The chain combines TRBV9 with TRBJ2-5; 7 bases are shared with TRBD1. This CDR3 comprises 16 residues. J was trimmed by 2 bases and V by 1 base; bases with no gene match: 8. The germline gives CDR1 SGDLS, CDR2 YYNGEE. CDR3 loop: CASSVLSGQEQETQYF. The CDR3 DNA sequence: TGTGCCAGCAGCGTATTATCCGGACAGGAGCAAGAGACCCAGTACTTC.

The chain recombines TRBV7-9 with TRBJ2-2, with D possibly being TRBD2 (5 bases). CDR1 and CDR2 from the germline V gene are SEHNR and FQNEAQ (reference sequence). With 3 bases removed from V and 7 bases from J, the gap between germline ends came to 9 bases. This CDR3 comprises 13 residues. The CDR3 protein is CASSFWGDGELFF. The CDR3 DNA sequence: TGTGCCAGCAGCTTTTGGGGAGACGGGGAGCTGTTTTTT.

The chain links TRBV6-2 or TRBV6-3 to TRBJ2-7; D gene ambiguous. The CDR3 loop spans 12 amino acids. The V gene lost 0 bases and the J gene lost 3 bases, with 3 bases spanning the gap. Germline lookup yields CDR1 MNHEY and CDR2 SVGEGT. The CDR3 nucleotides read TGTGCCAGCAGTTACTCTTACTACGAGCAGTACTTC. The encoded protein is CASSYSYYEQYF.

The rearrangement uses TRBV3-1 (or the pseudogene TRBV3-2) and TRBJ2-1; no clear D gene. V was shortened by 2 bases and J by 7 bases, with 6 bases between the two germline ends. In germline, CDR1 is LGHDT, CDR2 YNNKEL (reference sequence). The CDR3 is 12 amino acids. The CDR3 protein is CASSQLQNEQFF. The CDR3 bases are TGTGCCAGCAGCCAATTACAGAATGAGCAGTTCTTC.

This clone turned up a few times. The chain couples TRBV13 to TRBJ1-3; 8 bases are a match to TRBD1. The CDR3 covers 14 residues. CDR1 and CDR2 from the germline V gene are PRHDT and FYEKMQ (reference sequence). V lost 5 bases to trimming and J lost 6 bases; unmatched junction nucleotides: 6. This CDR3 is CASSVRQGINTIYF. The CDR3 coding sequence is TGTGCCAGCAGCGTAAGACAGGGGATAAACACCATATATTTT.

The chain combines TRBV11-2 with TRBJ1-5; 9 positions agree with TRBD1. The trim removed 4 bases at V and 1 base at J, leaving 2 bases unmatched. Germline V gene lookup returns CDR1 SGHAT and CDR2 FQNNGV. There are 15 residues in the CDR3. DNA for the CDR3: TGTGCCAGCAGCTGGACAGGGGACAGCAATCAGCCCCAGCATTTT. Translated, it gives CASSWTGDSNQPQHF. The whole variable domain, remainder taken from reference TRBV11-2 and TRBJ1-5, is EAGVAQSPRYKIIEKRQSVAFWCNPISGHATLYWYQQILGQGPKLLIQFQNNGVVDDSQLPKDRFSAERLKGVDSTLKIQPAKLEDSAVYLCASSWTGDSNQPQHFGDGTRLSIL.

The chain couples TRBV3-1 (or the pseudogene TRBV3-2) to TRBJ1-5; 7 bases match TRBD1. The V segment lost 1 base and the J segment 2 bases; nucleotides outside the gene matches: 2. Germline loops: CDR1 LGHDT, CDR2 YNNKEL (reference sequence). The CDR3 is made up of 15 amino acids. The CDR3 nucleotides read TGTGCCAGCAGCCAAGGAGGGGGCGGCAATCAGCCCCAGCATTTT. It encodes CASSQGGGGNQPQHF.

The CDR3 here is CASRRPGTSGSPSSYNEQFF. In nucleotides, the CDR3 is TGTGCCAGCAGGCGGCCCGGGACTAGCGGGAGCCCTAGCTCCTACAATGAGCAGTTCTTC. This chain connects TRBV7-8 to TRBJ2-1, with 14 bases matching TRBD2. The V and J ends lost 6 bases and 0 bases, in that order; junction bases with no gene match: 13. Germline-derived CDR1 and CDR2 are SGHVS and FQNEAQ. This CDR3 contains 20 residues. The entire variable domain, with the rest obtained from reference TRBV7-8 and TRBJ2-1, is as follows: GAGVSQSPRYKVAKRGQDVALRCDPISGHVSLFWYQQALGQGPEFLTYFQNEAQLDKSGLPSDRFFAERPEGSVSTLKIQRTQQEDSAVYLCASRRPGTSGSPSSYNEQFFGPGTRLTVL.

The rearrangement joins TRBV4-1 to TRBJ1-3; no reliable D call. V was clipped by 4 bases and J by 2 bases, with 12 bases between them. The CDR3 extends over 15 amino acids. CDR1 is MGHRA, CDR2 YSYEKL, per germline. CDR3 in amino acids: CASSREARPGNTIYF. The CDR3 nucleotides are TGCGCCAGCAGCCGAGAAGCCCGCCCTGGAAACACCATATATTTT.

A note on this clone: The same CDR3 also results from other DNA sequences found in this sample. The chain has TRBV6-6 and TRBJ1-4, with 8 bases matching TRBD1. CDR3 length: 14 amino acids. The trim removed 7 bases at V and 2 bases at J, leaving 3 bases unmatched. Germline V CDR1 and CDR2: MNHNY, SVGAGI (reference sequence). The CDR3 DNA is TGTGCCAGCACCTGGACAGGGACTAATGAAAAACTGTTTTTT. Translating it yields CASTWTGTNEKLFF.

This rearrangement joins TRBV19 to TRBJ1-3; maybe TRBD1 (6 bases). This CDR3 contains 15 residues. Germline V lookup: CDR1 LNHDA, CDR2 SQIVND (reference sequence). The V and J ends lost 7 bases and 0 bases respectively, with 13 bases between them. CDR3 residues: CASTVDSYSGNTIYF. CDR3 sequence (DNA): TGTGCCAGTACCGTGGACAGTTACTCTGGAAACACCATATATTTT.